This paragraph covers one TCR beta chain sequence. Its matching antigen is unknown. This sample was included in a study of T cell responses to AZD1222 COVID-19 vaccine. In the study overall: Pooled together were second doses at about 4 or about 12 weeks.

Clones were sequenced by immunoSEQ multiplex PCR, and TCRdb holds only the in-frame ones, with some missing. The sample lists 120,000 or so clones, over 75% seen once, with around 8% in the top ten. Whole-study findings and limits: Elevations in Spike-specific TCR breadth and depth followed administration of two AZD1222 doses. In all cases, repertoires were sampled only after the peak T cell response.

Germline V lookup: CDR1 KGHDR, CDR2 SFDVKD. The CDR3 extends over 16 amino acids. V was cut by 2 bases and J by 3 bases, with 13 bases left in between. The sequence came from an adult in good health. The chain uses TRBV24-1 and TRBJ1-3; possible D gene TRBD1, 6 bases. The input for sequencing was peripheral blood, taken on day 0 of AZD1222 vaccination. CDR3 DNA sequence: TGTGCCACCAGTGATTCGGGGGGGCGAGGTGGAAACACCATATATTTT. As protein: CATSDSGGRGGNTIYF.